This TCR beta chain was found in a study of OX40 agonist ivuxolimab in advanced cancers. About the study: A diagnosis of hepatocellular carcinoma, melanoma, renal cell or head and neck cancer was present in dose-escalation patients.

Germline CDR1 reads SGHNT; CDR2 reads YYREEE (reference sequence). This CDR3 has 12 residues. Whole-study results and caveats: More expanded clones were found, on average, in CD8+ than in CD4+ T cells.

Generated by immunoSEQ multiplex PCR, the TCRdb table keeps only in-frame clones and is missing some. The sample lists tens of thousands of clones, around 77% occurring once. There are a few counts of this clone. Its antigen is unidentified. The junction departs from the called germline gene at one end, perhaps through a read error. V is TRBV5-4 and J is TRBJ2-1; TRBD1 matches 7 bases. This TCR derives from an adult with an advanced solid tumor such as melanoma, head and neck, liver or kidney cancer. The material was CD4+ or CD8+ T cells sorted from blood, obtained in a trial of the OX40 agonist ivuxolimab. The CDR3 sequence is CASSWGTDGLVF. Here the CDR3 DNA reads TGTGCCAGCAGCTGGGGGACAGACGGATTGGTCTTC.